The source of this TCR beta chain is a study of T cell changes during pregnancy in multiple sclerosis. The CDR3 extends over 14 amino acids. V dropped 9 bases and J dropped 4 bases, with 17 bases sitting between them. Germline-derived CDR1 and CDR2 are LNHDA and SQIVND (reference sequence). Here immunoSEQ multiplex PCR was the method, and the copy in TCRdb shows in-frame clones only, minus some. This table has 65,000 to 90,000 clones, 85% to 95% appearing once. Source: peripheral blood, taken in the third trimester of pregnancy. This sequence originates from a female donor in good health, enrolled as a control in a pregnancy study. This chain connects TRBV19 to TRBJ2-3; perhaps TRBD1 as D (8 bases). The CDR3 sequence: CASRQGRVADTQYF. The CDR3 bases are TGTGCCAGCCGACAGGGGAGGGTGGCAGATACGCAGTATTTT. Complete variable domain (other parts from reference TRBV19 and TRBJ2-3): DGGITQSPKYLFRKEGQNVTLSCEQNLNHDAMYWYRQDPGQGLRLIYYSQIVNDFQKGDIAEGYSVSREKKESFPLTVTSAQKNPTAFYLCASRQGRVADTQYFGPGTRLTVL.